The next 3 T cell receptor beta chains were all read from a single sample in a study of read filtering for tumor transcriptome and immune sequencing. From about 400 ng of RNA, a library with molecular barcoded alpha/delta and beta/gamma adaptors was made. TCRdb called the reads again in MiXCR, with one record for every CDR3 protein. The repertoire holds about 93,000 distinct CDR3 sequences, with around a fifth as singletons. The sequencing input was a population of CD138-negative cells sorted from bone marrow. Every receptor here comes from a donor over 35 with multiple myeloma.

This clonotype has ten or more counts. The gene calls are TRBV20-1 and TRBJ1-5; D unresolved. Germline CDR1 reads DFQATT; CDR2 reads SNEGSKA (reference sequence). The V end was cut by 6 bases, the J end by 4 bases, with 16 bases between. CDR3 length: 14 residues. CDR3 in DNA: TGCAGTGCCACCACCGGACGGCTTAATCAGCCCCAGCATTTT. Protein sequence: CSATTGRLNQPQHF.

Remarks on this clonotype: It may be a read error: a sequence one base away is much more abundant. CDR3 region: CASSAYRMNTEAFF. The CDR3 DNA is TGTGCCAGCAGCGCCTATCGGATGAACACTGAAGCTTTCTTT. This chain connects TRBV14 to TRBJ1-1; D is undetermined. CDR1 and CDR2 from the germline V gene are SGHDN and FVKESK. CDR3 size: 14 residues. Trimming left V 5 bases short and J 0 bases short, with 10 bases between.

This clonotype was found many times. The V and J genes are TRBV2 and TRBJ2-2, with D possibly TRBD1 on 7 matching bases. Germline V CDR1 and CDR2: SNHLY, FYNNEI. V lost 6 bases to trimming and J lost 7 bases, with 18 bases between them. This CDR3 has 15 amino acids. CDR3 loop: CASRNEAGGGGELFF. The CDR3 DNA reads as TGTGCCAGCAGGAATGAGGCAGGGGGAGGCGGGGAGCTGTTTTTT.